This T cell receptor beta chain is from a study of post-analysis software for immune sequencing data. Only a few counts were recorded for this clonotype. Its target is not known. Findings and caveats of the study: Compared against controls, patients with multiple sclerosis displayed significantly lower normalized Chao1 diversity. TRBV5-6, TRBV5-1 and TRBV20-1 belonged to a set of about five TRBV segments that were more frequent in patients than controls.

Unique molecular identifiers tagged the TCR beta cDNA libraries. Around 460,000 cDNA molecules came from around 1 to 10 million T cells. TCRdb reprocessed the PCR reads with MiXCR, giving one entry per CDR3 protein. This sample has about 170,000 distinct CDR3 sequences, with approximately 30% found just once. J lost 3 bases, V lost 5 bases, and 7 bases had no gene match. CDR1 is SGHVS, CDR2 FQNEAQ, per germline. This CDR3 contains 16 residues. The clonotype originates from a girl aged 5 to 17 with multiple sclerosis. The specimen sequenced was blood. This rearrangement joins TRBV7-8 to TRBJ2-4; 10 bases fit TRBD1. CDR3 region: CASSKGQGGGKNIQYF. DNA of the CDR3: TGTGCCAGCAGCAAAGGACAGGGGGGTGGCAAAAACATTCAGTACTTC.